This T cell receptor beta chain derives from a study of CD8 T cells in ankylosing spondylitis. Study-level findings and limits: The clones that were linked to disease were reported to be significantly enriched in matched synovial fluid samples from ankylosing spondylitis patients. Characteristic, it appeared, of ankylosing spondylitis blood was a TCR beta motif of roughly 8 highly homologous variants. Earlier literature documents some of the motif variants in reactive arthritis synovial fluid and blood.

This clonotype was counted a few times. No antigen is known for it. Quantitative 5'-RACE with molecular barcodes was used to make the TCR beta libraries. Each CDR3 protein is one row after TCRdb ran MiXCR on the 5' RACE reads. The table shows nearly 250,000 distinct CDR3 sequences, with 32% occurring only once. The sequenced material came from blood, either unsorted or a sorted T cell fraction (not recorded which). The sequence derives from a male donor with ankylosing spondylitis or in good health (not recorded which).

CDR3 nucleotides: TGTGCCAGCAGTATCCGGGGGGGGACTGAAGCTTTCTTT. Protein sequence: CASSIRGGTEAFF. This chain links TRBV6-1 with TRBJ1-1, with D possibly matching TRBD1 (5 bases). V shed 5 bases and J shed 5 bases, with 12 bases lying between them. There are 13 residues in the CDR3. Germline assignment: CDR1 MNHNS and CDR2 SASEGT.